This T cell receptor beta chain was sequenced for a study of T cell changes during pregnancy in multiple sclerosis. This clone was seen a single time. This CDR3 comprises 20 residues. Germline loops: CDR1 LGHNA, CDR2 YNFKEQ. With V trimmed by 3 bases and J by 1 base, 13 bases remained unmatched. The data were produced by immunoSEQ multiplex PCR, yet TCRdb's version contains in-frame clones alone and is incomplete. The sample has more than 45,000 clones, 92% seen once; the top ten hold around 0.25%. This sequence was found in a female donor with multiple sclerosis, enrolled in a pregnancy study. The V gene is TRBV4-2, the J gene TRBJ2-5, with TRBD2 identical over 14 bases. This material consisted of CD4+ T cells from peripheral blood mononuclear cells, taken in the second trimester of pregnancy. The chain's CDR3 is CASSQRSVTSGGGPQETQYF. The CDR3 coding sequence is TGTGCCAGCAGCCAGAGGTCGGTGACTAGCGGGGGGGGGCCCCAAGAGACCCAGTACTTC.